Below, 30 T cell receptor beta chains from the same sample are listed, as sequenced in a study of OX40 agonist ivuxolimab in advanced cancers. Sequencing was performed with immunoSEQ multiplex PCR; in TCRdb, only in-frame clones are kept and a portion is missing. The table includes some 90,000 clones, about 89% detected once. The sequencing here drew on CD4+ or CD8+ T cells sorted from blood, taken in a trial of the OX40 agonist ivuxolimab. The source is an adult with an advanced solid tumor such as melanoma, head and neck, liver or kidney cancer.

DNA for the CDR3: TGTGCCAGCTCTGGACAGACCTACGAGCAGTACTTC. This sequence encodes CASSGQTYEQYF. V is TRBV11-3 and J is TRBJ2-7; D is possibly TRBD1 (6 bases). Trimming cost V 8 bases and J 2 bases, with 10 bases left between them. The CDR3 is 12 residues long. The V gene's germline CDR1 is SGHNT and CDR2 YENEEA.

J is TRBJ2-3 and V is TRBV19, with 13 bases fitting TRBD2. V shed 7 bases, J shed 1 base, and the junction held 8 bases outside the gene matches. The CDR3 runs to 17 residues. Germline-derived CDR1 and CDR2 are LNHDA and SQIVND (reference sequence). This chain's CDR3 is CASIRLAGGIRTDTQYF. In nucleotides, the CDR3 is TGTGCCAGTATAAGACTAGCGGGAGGCATACGCACAGATACGCAGTATTTT.

This chain connects TRBV19 to TRBJ2-2; 8 bases are shared with TRBD2. Trimming removed 7 bases from V and 7 bases from J; junction bases left unmatched: 14. The germline CDR1 and CDR2 sequences are LNHDA and SQIVND (reference sequence). The CDR3 extends over 16 amino acids. The CDR3 is CASMRSGSRSVGELFF. The CDR3 nucleotides read TGTGCCAGTATGAGGAGCGGGAGTAGGAGTGTCGGGGAGCTGTTTTTT.

V and J are TRBV21-1 and TRBJ1-2; the listed D gene, TRBD1, was not tested against the DNA. TRBV21-1 is a pseudogene segment. The CDR3 runs 17 residues. The CDR3, as DNA: TGTGCCAGCAGCAATAGGGGCCTCGGGGACAGGGAGGGTGGCTACACCTTC. Translating it yields CASSNRGLGDREGGYTF.

The V gene is TRBV5-6, the J gene TRBJ1-2, with 7 bases that match TRBD1. From germline, CDR1 is SGHDT and CDR2 YYEEEE. The CDR3 sequence is 15 residues long. J gave up 2 bases and V 4 bases, and 8 bases lay outside the gene matches. CDR3 coding DNA: TGTGCCAGCAGCCTGGGGACAGTAGGGAACTATGGCTACACCTTC. Residues: CASSLGTVGNYGYTF.

The V and J genes are TRBV4-3 and TRBJ2-1, with 13 bases identical to TRBD2. The CDR3 is 17 amino acids. Per the germline V gene, CDR1 is LGHNA and CDR2 is YSLEER. Losses at the gene ends were 5 bases for V and 7 bases for J; bases not matched to a gene: 11. CDR3 DNA: TGCGCCAGCAGCTACTTAGGAGGACTAGCGGGGGCTAATGAGCAGTTCTTC. It specifies CASSYLGGLAGANEQFF.

V is TRBV18 and J is TRBJ2-5; 11 nucleotides align to TRBD2. V lost 2 bases to trimming and J lost 4 bases; unmatched junction nucleotides: 12. Germline lookup yields CDR1 KGHSH and CDR2 LQKENI. This CDR3 has 18 residues. CDR3 sequence reads: CASSPSLAGGPKSETQYF. In DNA form, the CDR3 reads TGTGCCAGCTCACCATCCCTAGCGGGAGGCCCTAAATCAGAGACCCAGTACTTC.

This clone was counted a single time. The rearrangement uses TRBV23-1 and TRBJ1-4; TRBD1 might be the D (6 bases). TRBV23-1 is marked as an open reading frame, function uncertain. This CDR3 has 15 amino acids. Trimming took 4 bases from V and 4 from J, leaving 13 bases between them. The CDR3 region is CASSLGGHLNEKLFF. DNA of the CDR3: TGCGCCAGCAGTCTCGGGGGACACCTTAATGAAAAACTGTTTTTT.

V gene TRBV11-3 combines with J gene TRBJ2-5; 12 nucleotides match TRBD2. The CDR3 is 18 residues long. The junction had 11 bases not matched to a gene; V was cut back by 4 bases and J by 2 bases. The germline CDR1 and CDR2 sequences are SGHNT and YENEEA. The CDR3 here is CASSYGTSGSSGQETQYF. The CDR3 coding sequence is TGTGCCAGCAGCTACGGGACTAGCGGGTCGAGCGGGCAAGAGACCCAGTACTTC.

This chain uses TRBV9 with TRBJ1-3, with TRBD1 matching over 7 bases. The CDR3 is made up of 15 amino acids. Germline V gene sequence: CDR1 SGDLS, CDR2 YYNGEE. V lost 0 bases, J lost 0 bases, and 0 bases stayed unmatched. DNA for the CDR3: TGTGCCAGCAGCGTAGAGGGGGCCTCTGGAAACACCATATATTTT. It is translated as CASSVEGASGNTIYF. The full variable domain, completed using reference TRBV9 and TRBJ1-3, is DSGVTQTPKHLITATGQRVTLRCSPRSGDLSVYWYQQSLDQGLQFLIQYYNGEERAKGNILERFSAQQFPDLHSELNLSSLELGDSALYFCASSVEGASGNTIYFGEGSWLTVV.

The chain recombines TRBV27 with TRBJ2-7; TRBD1 agrees at 10 bases. The CDR3 totals 16 residues. V was pared by 2 bases and J by 5 bases, with 9 bases of the junction left unmatched. The V gene's germline CDR1 is MNHEY and CDR2 SMNVEV (reference sequence). The CDR3 coding sequence is TGTGCCAGCAGTTTAAAACCGGGACAGGGGCCCCACGAGCAGTACTTC. This encodes CASSLKPGQGPHEQYF.

This clone came up a few times. Distinct nucleotide sequences in the sample also encode this CDR3. The chain joins TRBV18 to TRBJ1-5, with 7 bases fitting TRBD1. This CDR3 comprises 14 residues. CDR1 is KGHSH, CDR2 LQKENI, per germline. V dropped 1 base and J dropped 3; count of bases not matched to a gene: 0. The CDR3 is CASSPQGANQPQHF. In DNA, the CDR3 is TGTGCCAGCTCACCACAGGGGGCCAATCAGCCCCAGCATTTT.

V gene TRBV28 combines with J gene TRBJ2-7; TRBD2 aligns across 7 bases. The CDR3 contains 16 residues. The junction had 10 bases not matched to a gene; V was cut back by 4 bases and J by 1 base. Germline values: CDR1 MDHEN, CDR2 SYDVKM. The CDR3 DNA sequence: TGTGCCAGCAGTTCATCCGGGAGGCCTCAATCCTACGAGCAGTACTTC. Translation: CASSSSGRPQSYEQYF.

The chain employs TRBV28 and TRBJ1-2, with 7 bases matching TRBD1. The CDR3 extends over 15 amino acids. CDR1 is MDHEN and CDR2 is SYDVKM in the germline V gene. The V segment lost 8 bases and the J segment 1 base; nucleotides outside the gene matches: 10. The CDR3 sequence is CASWDSRPINYGYTF. In DNA form, the CDR3 reads TGTGCCAGCTGGGACAGTCGACCCATTAACTATGGCTACACCTTC.

The rearrangement links TRBV27 to TRBJ2-2; D not certain. This CDR3 region has 12 residues. Germline V gene lookup returns CDR1 MNHEY and CDR2 SMNVEV (reference sequence). Trimming shortened V by 6 bases and J by 5 bases, and 7 bases separated the two germline ends. In nucleotides, the CDR3 is TGTGCCAGCAGCCCAACTACCGGGGAGCTGTTTTTT. Translation gives CASSPTTGELFF.

This clone was recorded a few times. The gene calls are TRBV27 and TRBJ1-4; D gene unclear. The CDR3 runs to 15 residues. Per the germline V gene, CDR1 is MNHEY and CDR2 is SMNVEV (reference sequence). The ends were cut back, 5 bases at V and 7 bases at J, with 17 bases in the middle. CDR3 in DNA: TGTGCCAGCAGTCGATCGTCAGTAAGCCTTGAAAAACTGTTTTTT. It translates to CASSRSSVSLEKLFF.

The chain employs TRBV28 and TRBJ1-5; D gene ambiguous. CDR3 length equals 12 residues. Germline V CDR1 and CDR2: MDHEN, SYDVKM. The V end lost 4 bases, the J end lost 4 bases, and 5 bases lay between the germline ends. CDR3 sequence: CASSWINQPQHF. CDR3 sequence (DNA): TGTGCCAGCAGTTGGATAAATCAGCCCCAGCATTTT. The variable domain in full, completed from reference TRBV28 and TRBJ1-5, reads DVKVTQSSRYLVKRTGEKVFLECVQDMDHENMFWYRQDPGLGLRLIYFSYDVKMKEKGDIPEGYSVSREKKERFSLILESASTNQTSMYLCASSWINQPQHFGDGTRLSIL.

The chain couples TRBV4-1 to TRBJ2-5; 7 bases match TRBD1. CDR1 MGHRA and CDR2 YSYEKL come from the germline V gene. J lost 2 bases, V lost 0 bases, and 12 bases had no gene match. The CDR3 sequence is 18 residues long. Here the CDR3 DNA reads TGCGCCAGCAGCCAAGAAGGAATGGGACAGAAGATTCAAGAGACCCAGTACTTC. The encoded protein is CASSQEGMGQKIQETQYF.

The gene calls are TRBV28 and TRBJ2-7; D remains ambiguous. Per the germline V gene, CDR1 is MDHEN and CDR2 is SYDVKM. This CDR3 spans 13 amino acids. The V end lost 6 bases, the J end lost 3 bases, and 12 bases lay between the germline ends. The CDR3 DNA sequence: TGTGCCAGCAGCATAGGACCTTACTACGAGCAGTACTTC. Its protein product is CASSIGPYYEQYF.

This CDR3 reads CASSFQEGTYNEQFF. The CDR3 DNA reads as TGCGCCAGCAGCTTCCAAGAGGGGACCTACAATGAGCAGTTCTTC. This chain links TRBV5-1 with TRBJ2-1; either TRBD1 or TRBD2 may supply D (5 bases each). Germline V CDR1 and CDR2: SGHRS, YFSETQ. The CDR3 has 15 residues. Trimming pared 2 bases from V and 2 bases from J, leaving 11 bases between.

The chain is built from TRBV19 and TRBJ1-5, with TRBD1 matching 8 bases. Trimming cost V 5 bases and J 5 bases; bases outside gene matches: 8. Germline V gene data show CDR1 as LNHDA and CDR2 as SQIVND (reference sequence). The CDR3 loop spans 15 amino acids. CDR3 loop: CASSPRTGNDQPQHF. CDR3 coding DNA: TGTGCCAGTAGTCCCAGGACAGGGAACGATCAGCCCCAGCATTTT.

This sequence joins TRBV4-1 and TRBJ1-5; 7 nucleotides align to TRBD1. CDR1 MGHRA and CDR2 YSYEKL come from the germline V gene. Losses at the gene ends were 4 bases for V and 7 bases for J; bases not matched to a gene: 7. There are 14 residues in the CDR3. The CDR3 loop reads CASSREGGMQPQHF. The CDR3 DNA is TGCGCCAGCAGCCGGGAAGGGGGCATGCAGCCCCAGCATTTT.

The V and J genes are TRBV6-5 and TRBJ2-3; D may be TRBD1 (6 bases). Germline-derived CDR1 and CDR2 are MNHEY and SVGAGI. The CDR3 consists of 15 residues. V was pared by 7 bases and J by 1 base, with 15 bases between. The CDR3 DNA reads TGTGCCAGCATCAAAAGGGGGAGAGGCACAGATACGCAGTATTTT. Amino acids: CASIKRGRGTDTQYF.

V is TRBV6-5 and J is TRBJ1-2; TRBD1 matches at 8 bases. Germline CDR1 reads MNHEY; CDR2 reads SVGAGI. The CDR3 sequence is 15 residues long. V was pared by 5 bases and J by 4 bases, with 9 bases of the junction left unmatched. The CDR3 bases are TGTGCCAGCAGTGGACGGGGACAGGAGTTCTATGGCTACACCTTC. Its protein product is CASSGRGQEFYGYTF.

The chain has TRBV5-1 and TRBJ2-3, with D possibly being TRBD1 or TRBD2 (6 bases each). This CDR3 spans 13 amino acids. Germline CDR1 reads SGHRS; CDR2 reads YFSETQ. V gave up 9 bases and J gave up 4 bases, with 15 bases separating them. The CDR3, as DNA: TGCGCCAAGAGGGGGGTTTTGCCAGATACGCAGTATTTT. Protein product: CAKRGVLPDTQYF.

The rearrangement links TRBV7-2 to TRBJ1-5; 8 bases agree with TRBD1. The CDR3 has 16 amino acids. Losses at the gene ends were 4 bases for V and 3 bases for J; bases not matched to a gene: 8. The germline gives CDR1 SGHTA, CDR2 FQGNSA. The DNA of the CDR3 is TGTGCCAGCAGCTCCGGTGGGACAGGAGTCAATCAGCCCCAGCATTTT. This translates into CASSSGGTGVNQPQHF. Together with reference TRBV7-2 and TRBJ1-5, the CDR3 gives the full variable domain: GAGVSQSPSNKVTEKGKDVELRCDPISGHTALYWYRQSLGQGLEFLIYFQGNSAPDKSGLPSDRFSAERTGGSVSTLTIQRTQQEDSAVYLCASSSGGTGVNQPQHFGDGTRLSIL.

This chain connects TRBV11-1 to TRBJ2-7; D is undetermined. The ends were cut back, 3 bases at V and 3 bases at J, with 9 bases in the middle. The CDR3 runs 13 residues. Germline V lookup: CDR1 SGHAT, CDR2 FQDESV (reference sequence). This CDR3 reads CASSFSGGYEQYF. The CDR3 DNA follows: TGTGCCAGCAGCTTTTCTGGCGGCTACGAGCAGTACTTC.

V gene TRBV28 combines with J gene TRBJ2-7, with 7 bases lining up with TRBD1. CDR1 MDHEN and CDR2 SYDVKM come from the germline V gene. J gave up 5 bases and V 5 bases, and 9 bases lay outside the gene matches. The CDR3 totals 14 residues. The CDR3 loop reads CASSTLTQGNEQYF. In nucleotides, the CDR3 is TGTGCCAGCAGTACGCTAACACAGGGGAACGAGCAGTACTTC.

The genes are TRBV19 and TRBJ2-3; 7 bases are shared with TRBD2. This CDR3 is built from 15 residues. CDR1 and CDR2 from the germline V gene are LNHDA and SQIVND (reference sequence). Trimming removed 8 bases from V and 2 bases from J; junction bases left unmatched: 10. CDR3 nucleotides: TGTGCCAGTTCCTCTGGGGGAGGGATCACAGATACGCAGTATTTT. This codes for CASSSGGGITDTQYF.

The chain carries TRBV9 and TRBJ1-2; the D gene is possibly TRBD1 (5 bases). CDR3 length: 14 residues. Trimming pared 3 bases from V and 6 bases from J, leaving 15 bases between. Germline values: CDR1 SGDLS, CDR2 YYNGEE. CDR3 region: CASSGGDGRHGYTF. In DNA form, the CDR3 reads TGTGCCAGCAGCGGGGGGGACGGTCGGCATGGCTACACCTTC.